The source of this T cell receptor beta chain is a study of cytomegalovirus exposure and HLA in healthy donors. With 0 bases removed from V and 1 base from J, the gap between germline ends came to 16 bases. Germline V lookup: CDR1 SGHRS, CDR2 YFSETQ. This CDR3 is built from 17 residues. Concerning this clone itself: Antigen: not known.

Study results and caveats: V segments that were indistinguishable, TRBV6-2 and TRBV6-3 among them, were omitted from analysis.

Primers: 60 Vbeta forward and 13 Jbeta reverse. Generated by immunoSEQ multiplex PCR, the TCRdb table keeps only in-frame clones and is missing some. The table lists around 210,000 clones, around 83% of them singletons. The source material was PBMCs. V is TRBV5-1 and J is TRBJ2-5; D is unresolved. The sequence was collected from a girl aged 2 to 10 in good health and CMV-seronegative. CDR3 DNA sequence: TGCGCCAGCAGCTTGGGAGTGCGGCGGTTTTTCCAAGAGACCCAGTACTTC. It is translated as CASSLGVRRFFQETQYF.